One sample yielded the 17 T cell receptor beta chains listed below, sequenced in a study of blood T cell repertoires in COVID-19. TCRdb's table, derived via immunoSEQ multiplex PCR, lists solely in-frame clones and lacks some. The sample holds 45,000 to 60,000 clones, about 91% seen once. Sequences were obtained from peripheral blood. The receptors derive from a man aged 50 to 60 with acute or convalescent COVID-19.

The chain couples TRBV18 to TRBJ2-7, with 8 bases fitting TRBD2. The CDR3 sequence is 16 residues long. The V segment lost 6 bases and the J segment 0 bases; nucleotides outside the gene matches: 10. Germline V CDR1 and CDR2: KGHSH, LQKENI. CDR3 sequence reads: CASSDQSAGASYEQYF. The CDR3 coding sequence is TGTGCCAGCTCGGATCAATCAGCGGGGGCCTCCTACGAGCAGTACTTC.

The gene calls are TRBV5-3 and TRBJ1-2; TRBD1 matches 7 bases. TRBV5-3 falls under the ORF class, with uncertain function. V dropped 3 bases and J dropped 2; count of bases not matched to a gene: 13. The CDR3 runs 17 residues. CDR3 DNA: TGTGCCAGAAGCTCCCGACTCGAGACAGGGAAAAACTATGGCTACACCTTC. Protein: CARSSRLETGKNYGYTF.

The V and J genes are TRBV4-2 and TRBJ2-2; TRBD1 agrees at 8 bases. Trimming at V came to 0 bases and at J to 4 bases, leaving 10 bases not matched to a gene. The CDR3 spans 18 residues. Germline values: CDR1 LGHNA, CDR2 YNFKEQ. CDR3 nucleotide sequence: TGTGCCAGCAGCCAAGAGAGTTCCACAGGGGGATTCACCGGGGAGCTGTTTTTT. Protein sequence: CASSQESSTGGFTGELFF.

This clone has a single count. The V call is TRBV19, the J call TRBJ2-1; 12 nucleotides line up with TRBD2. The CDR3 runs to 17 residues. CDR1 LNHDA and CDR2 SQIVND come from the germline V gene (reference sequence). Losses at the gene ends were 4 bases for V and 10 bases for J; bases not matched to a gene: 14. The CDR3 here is CASSTGGLAGSRREQFF. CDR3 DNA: TGTGCCAGTAGTACCGGGGGACTAGCGGGCTCCCGAAGGGAGCAGTTCTTC.

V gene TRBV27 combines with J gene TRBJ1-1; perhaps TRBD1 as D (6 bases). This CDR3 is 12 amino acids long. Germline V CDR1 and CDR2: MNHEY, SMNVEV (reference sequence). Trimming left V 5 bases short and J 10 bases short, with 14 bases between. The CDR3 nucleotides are TGTGCCAGCAGTCGTACGGGACAAGGAGCTTTCTTT. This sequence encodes CASSRTGQGAFF.

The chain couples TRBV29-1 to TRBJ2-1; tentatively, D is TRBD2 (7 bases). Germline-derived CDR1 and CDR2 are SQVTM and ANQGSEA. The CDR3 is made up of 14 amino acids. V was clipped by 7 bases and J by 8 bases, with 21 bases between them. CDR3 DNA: TGCAGCGGTGGGTTCGGGGGGCAGGTGGATGAGCAGTTCTTC. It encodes CSGGFGGQVDEQFF.

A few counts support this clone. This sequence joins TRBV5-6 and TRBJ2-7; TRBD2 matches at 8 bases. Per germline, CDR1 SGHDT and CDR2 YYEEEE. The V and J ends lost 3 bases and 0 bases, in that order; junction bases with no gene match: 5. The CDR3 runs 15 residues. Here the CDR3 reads CASSSAGTSSYEQYF. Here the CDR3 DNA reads TGTGCCAGCAGCTCCGCCGGGACTAGCTCCTACGAGCAGTACTTC.

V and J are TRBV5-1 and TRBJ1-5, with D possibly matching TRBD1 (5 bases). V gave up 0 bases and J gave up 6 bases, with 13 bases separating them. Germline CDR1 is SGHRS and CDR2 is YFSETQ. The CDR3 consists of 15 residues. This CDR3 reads CASSLDGAGGQPQHF. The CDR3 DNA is TGCGCCAGCAGCTTGGATGGGGCGGGGGGTCAGCCCCAGCATTTT.

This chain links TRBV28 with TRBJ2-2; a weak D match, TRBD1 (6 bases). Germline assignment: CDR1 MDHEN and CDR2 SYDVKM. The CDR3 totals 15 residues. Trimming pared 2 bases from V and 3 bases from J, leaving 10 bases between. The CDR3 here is CASSLQGRYTGELFF. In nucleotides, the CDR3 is TGTGCCAGCAGTTTACAGGGGAGATACACCGGGGAGCTGTTTTTT.

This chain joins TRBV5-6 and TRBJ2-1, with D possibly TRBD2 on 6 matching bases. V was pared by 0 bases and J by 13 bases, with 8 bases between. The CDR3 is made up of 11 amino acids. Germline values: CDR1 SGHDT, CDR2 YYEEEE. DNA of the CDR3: TGTGCCAGCAGCTTGGACGGGGGACAGTTCTTC. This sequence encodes CASSLDGGQFF.

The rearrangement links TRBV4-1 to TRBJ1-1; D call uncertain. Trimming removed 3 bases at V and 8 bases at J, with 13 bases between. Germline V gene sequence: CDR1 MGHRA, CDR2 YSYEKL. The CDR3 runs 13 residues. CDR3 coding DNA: TGCGCCAGCAGCCATTCCTCCGGGAACGAAGCTTTCTTT. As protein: CASSHSSGNEAFF.

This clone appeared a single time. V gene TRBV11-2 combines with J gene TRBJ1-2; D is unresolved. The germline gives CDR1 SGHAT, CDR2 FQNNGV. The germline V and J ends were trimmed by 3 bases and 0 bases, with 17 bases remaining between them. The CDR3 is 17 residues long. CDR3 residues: CASSFRIGGLTNYGYTF. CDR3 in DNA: TGTGCCAGCAGCTTTCGGATCGGCGGGCTAACTAACTATGGCTACACCTTC.

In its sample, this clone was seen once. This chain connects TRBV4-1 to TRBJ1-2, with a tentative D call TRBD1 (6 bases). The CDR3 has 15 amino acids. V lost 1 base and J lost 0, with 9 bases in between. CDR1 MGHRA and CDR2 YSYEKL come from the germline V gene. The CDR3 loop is CASSQGTEANYGYTF. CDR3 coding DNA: TGCGCCAGCAGCCAAGGGACAGAAGCTAACTATGGCTACACCTTC.

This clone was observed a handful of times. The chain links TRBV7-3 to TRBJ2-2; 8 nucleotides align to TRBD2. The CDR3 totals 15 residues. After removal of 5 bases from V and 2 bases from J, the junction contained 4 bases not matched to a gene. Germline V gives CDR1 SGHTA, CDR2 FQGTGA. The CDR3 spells CASSNLAGNTGELFF. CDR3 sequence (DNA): TGTGCCAGCAGCAACCTAGCGGGTAACACCGGGGAGCTGTTTTTT. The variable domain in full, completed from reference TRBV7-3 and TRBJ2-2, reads GAGVSQTPSNKVTEKGKYVELRCDPISGHTALYWYRQSLGQGPEFLIYFQGTGAADDSGLPNDRFFAVRPEGSVSTLKIQRTERGDSAVYLCASSNLAGNTGELFFGEGSRLTVL.

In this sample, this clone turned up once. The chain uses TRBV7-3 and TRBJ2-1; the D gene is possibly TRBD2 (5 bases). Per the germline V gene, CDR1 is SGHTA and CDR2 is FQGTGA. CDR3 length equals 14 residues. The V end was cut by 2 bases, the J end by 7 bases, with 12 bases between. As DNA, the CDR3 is TGTGCCAGCAGCTTAGAGCCCCGAGGGAATGAGCAGTTCTTC. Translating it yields CASSLEPRGNEQFF.

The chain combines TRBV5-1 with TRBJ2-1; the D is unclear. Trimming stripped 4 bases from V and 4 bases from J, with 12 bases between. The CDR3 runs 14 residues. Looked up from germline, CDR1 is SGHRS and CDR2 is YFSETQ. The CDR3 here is CASSTTSQYNEQFF. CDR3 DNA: TGCGCCAGCAGCACAACGTCGCAGTACAATGAGCAGTTCTTC.

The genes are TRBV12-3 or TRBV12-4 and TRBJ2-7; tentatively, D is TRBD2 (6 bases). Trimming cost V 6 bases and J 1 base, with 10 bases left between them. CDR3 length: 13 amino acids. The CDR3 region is CASSPGLSYEQYF. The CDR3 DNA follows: TGTGCCAGCAGCCCGGGACTGTCCTACGAGCAGTACTTC.